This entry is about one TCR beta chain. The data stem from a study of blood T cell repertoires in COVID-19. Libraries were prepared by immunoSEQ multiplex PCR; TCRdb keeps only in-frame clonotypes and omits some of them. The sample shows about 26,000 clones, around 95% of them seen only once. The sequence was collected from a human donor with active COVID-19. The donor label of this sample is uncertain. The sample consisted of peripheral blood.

The CDR3 region is CATSSVAGANTGELFF. CDR3 in DNA: TGTGCCACCAGTTCCGTCGCGGGGGCGAACACCGGGGAGCTGTTTTTT. V gene TRBV15 combines with J gene TRBJ2-2; 7 bases agree with TRBD2. This CDR3 has 16 residues. Germline V CDR1 and CDR2: LNHNV, YYDKDF (reference sequence). The V segment lost 6 bases and the J segment 0 bases; nucleotides outside the gene matches: 7.